What follows describes a single TCR beta chain. The target of this receptor is not known. No base quality information exists; no much larger clone differs at one position. The trial excluded patients who had a history of autoimmune disease or who were on systemic immunosuppression. Peripheral blood for TCR sequencing was collected from all dose cohorts at baseline, on cycle 4 day 1, and on cycle 7 day 1. The samples were drawn from a first-in-human, open-label, multicenter phase I dose-escalation trial of ivuxolimab. Adults with locally advanced or metastatic head and neck squamous cell, hepatocellular, melanoma or renal cell carcinoma were enrolled in the trial. Before TCR sequencing, CD4+ and CD8+ T cells were separately sorted from peripheral blood. To sequence the TCRbeta CDR3 region, genomic DNA was isolated from the sorted cells. The immunoSEQ Assay was used to sequence the TCRbeta CDR3 regions. Drawn from immuneACCESS, this table holds only the in-frame rearrangements with V and J called that TCRdb kept. Clones are partly lost; checked studies trace under half to an unresolved V gene and leave the rest unexplained. Across this sample there are some 42,000 clones, with more than 70% seen only once. 20% to 25% of the sample is in the top ten clones.

This entry belongs to a study of OX40 agonist ivuxolimab in advanced cancers. In terms of the full investigation: Ivuxolimab, which targeted the costimulatory receptor OX40 (CD134), was an agonistic, fully human IgG2 monoclonal antibody. Intravenous ivuxolimab was administered to patients every 2 weeks at six dose levels: 0.01, 0.1, 0.3, 1.5, 3 and 10 mg/kg. Among the roughly 50 dose-escalation patients, about 19 had hepatocellular carcinoma, approximately 15 melanoma, 9 renal cell carcinoma and 9 head and neck cancer. A male proportion of roughly 80% and a mean age of 60 years, ranging from about 23 to 79, were recorded for the dose-escalation cohort. Prior anti-PD-1, anti-PD-L1 or anti-CTLA-4 therapy was permitted, and checkpoint inhibitors had been received by about 37% of dose-escalation patients. Three dose-escalation patients achieved partial responses, one with hepatocellular carcinoma and two with cutaneous melanoma. Peripheral TCRbeta sequencing was intended to test whether TCR sequence diversity was altered and clonal T-cell expansion was caused by ivuxolimab. The paper covers the monotherapy dose-escalation part of the phase I ivuxolimab trial, which included N ≈ 50 patients. On the study overall, not on this receptor specifically: Low levels of normalized T-cell clonal expansion were also seen in some patients who did not respond. Which antigens the clonally expanded peripheral T cells were specific for was not determined. At doses from 0.1 to 3.0 mg/kg, clonal expansion was seen in both CD4+ and CD8+ blood T cells between baseline and week 6. After ivuxolimab, CD8+ T cells had more expanded clones than CD4+ T cells on average. In the 0.1-3.0 mg/kg groups, partial responders were among the patients with the lowest normalized peripheral clonal expansion, particularly in CD8+ T cells.

Via the germline V gene, CDR1 is SGDLS and CDR2 YYNGEE. The CDR3 covers 15 residues, taking in both the cysteine and the phenylalanine. The CDR3 DNA has 45 bases and is translated from base 1. Relative to germline, V is 3 bases shorter and J is 5 bases shorter, with 17 bases between their ends. The source was CD4+ or CD8+ T cells sorted from blood, collected in a trial of the OX40 agonist ivuxolimab. This clonotype was sampled from an adult with an advanced solid tumor such as melanoma, head and neck, liver or kidney cancer. This chain is built from TRBV9 and TRBJ1-2; the D gene lacks a confident call. The DNA sequence is TGTGCCAGCAGCGCCACGACGGCTTTAGTATATGGCTACACCTTC. It translates as CASSATTALVYGYTF.